The 32 T cell receptor beta chains below come from one sample, sequenced in a study of control samples from healthy donors and cancer patients. TCRdb keeps only in-frame clones here, not all; method: immunoSEQ multiplex PCR. Counted here are about 75,000 clones, around 94% occurring once; the ten biggest clones make up 6% to 8%. Sequencing input: blood. These TCRs come from a woman between 40 and 50 years old in good health.

The chain carries TRBV7-2 and TRBJ2-3; possibly TRBD2 for D (5 bases). The CDR3 totals 18 residues. Trimming pared 1 base from V and 2 bases from J, leaving 19 bases between. Germline V lookup: CDR1 SGHTA, CDR2 FQGNSA. The CDR3 DNA reads TGTGCCAGCAGCTTAGTTGTTAATTCGGGGAGCCCCACAGATACGCAGTATTTT. It codes for CASSLVVNSGSPTDTQYF.

The V call is TRBV7-9, the J call TRBJ1-6; D call uncertain. Germline V gives CDR1 SEHNR, CDR2 FQNEAQ (reference sequence). This CDR3 has 14 residues. Trimming cost V 1 base and J 10 bases, with 11 bases left between them. The CDR3 sequence is CASSLDRILSPLHF. The CDR3 DNA reads TGTGCCAGCAGCTTAGACAGAATCCTATCACCCCTCCACTTT.

The J gene is TRBJ1-3, the V gene TRBV28; possible D gene TRBD1, 5 bases. The length of the CDR3 is 13 residues. Germline-derived CDR1 and CDR2 are MDHEN and SYDVKM. Between the trimmed V and J ends, which lost 8 bases and 0 bases, there was a span of 8 bases. The CDR3 loop is CASGAGSGNTIYF. CDR3 bases: TGTGCCAGCGGGGCGGGCTCTGGAAACACCATATATTTT.

The rearrangement links TRBV5-4 to TRBJ2-6; D unresolved. Germline CDR1 SGHNT, CDR2 YYREEE (reference sequence). Trimming removed 4 bases at V and 0 bases at J, with 8 bases between. This CDR3 has 15 residues. The CDR3 reads CASSQPGSGANVLTF. The CDR3 coding sequence is TGTGCCAGCAGCCAACCGGGCTCTGGGGCCAACGTCCTGACTTTC.

J is TRBJ2-7 and V is TRBV28; either TRBD1 or TRBD2 may fit D (5 bases each). The CDR3 is made up of 13 amino acids. Germline V CDR1 and CDR2: MDHEN, SYDVKM. The V end was cut by 5 bases, the J end by 0 bases, with 8 bases between. CDR3 amino acids: CASSPGASYEQYF. In nucleotides, the CDR3 is TGTGCCAGCAGTCCCGGGGCCTCCTACGAGCAGTACTTC. Together with reference TRBV28 and TRBJ2-7, the CDR3 gives the full variable domain: DVKVTQSSRYLVKRTGEKVFLECVQDMDHENMFWYRQDPGLGLRLIYFSYDVKMKEKGDIPEGYSVSREKKERFSLILESASTNQTSMYLCASSPGASYEQYFGPGTRLTVT.

The rearrangement joins TRBV12-3 or TRBV12-4 to TRBJ2-7, with 7 bases lining up with TRBD1. CDR3 length: 13 amino acids. Trimming took 3 bases from V and 7 from J; bases not matched to a gene: 6. This chain's CDR3 is CASSFPPTGEQYF. The CDR3 nucleotides are TGTGCCAGCAGTTTCCCCCCGACAGGGGAGCAGTACTTC.

This chain joins TRBV4-3 and TRBJ2-7; TRBD2 matches 7 bases. J lost 3 bases, V lost 0 bases, and 20 bases had no gene match. This CDR3 comprises 20 residues. The germline CDR1 and CDR2 sequences are LGHNA and YSLEER. The DNA for the CDR3 is TGCGCCAGCAGCCAAGATCGTCAAGGGAGCCCAGGACTAGAAGTCTACGAGCAGTACTTC. The encoded protein is CASSQDRQGSPGLEVYEQYF.

The rearrangement uses TRBV24-1 and TRBJ2-2; a possible D gene is TRBD2 (6 bases). The CDR3 spans 14 residues. Per germline, CDR1 KGHDR and CDR2 SFDVKD. V was shortened by 3 bases and J by 5 bases, with 9 bases between the two germline ends. CDR3 sequence (DNA): TGTGCCACCAGTGATGCGGGACGGACCGGGGAGCTGTTTTTT. Translation gives CATSDAGRTGELFF.

CDR3 in DNA: TGTGCCAGCAGCCGAGGCCGGGGAAGTGAGCAGTTCTTC. Translated, it gives CASSRGRGSEQFF. The V gene is TRBV9, the J gene TRBJ2-1, with D possibly matching TRBD2 (5 bases). Germline-derived CDR1 and CDR2 are SGDLS and YYNGEE. The CDR3 runs 13 residues. Trimming removed 4 bases at V and 9 bases at J, with 14 bases between.

V and J are TRBV28 and TRBJ1-5; D gene uncertain. Trimming stripped 7 bases from V and 2 bases from J, with 6 bases between. The germline V gene encodes CDR1 MDHEN and CDR2 SYDVKM. The CDR3 is 12 residues long. The CDR3: CASIEGNQPQHF. In DNA form, the CDR3 reads TGTGCCAGCATAGAGGGCAATCAGCCCCAGCATTTT.

The chain links TRBV12-3 or TRBV12-4 to TRBJ2-1, with 9 bases identical to TRBD2. The CDR3 covers 12 residues. With 6 bases clipped from V and 13 bases from J, the junction kept 7 bases outside the gene matches. CDR3 in amino acids: CASSLPGLAQFF. DNA of the CDR3: TGTGCCAGCAGCCTCCCGGGACTAGCCCAGTTCTTC.

V and J are TRBV19 and TRBJ2-2, with D possibly matching TRBD2 (5 bases). V gave up 6 bases and J gave up 2 bases, with 10 bases separating them. CDR3 length: 14 residues. From germline, CDR1 is LNHDA and CDR2 SQIVND (reference sequence). CDR3 DNA: TGTGCCAGTAGGAGGGCAGGTAACACCGGGGAGCTGTTTTTT. Amino acids: CASRRAGNTGELFF.

The gene calls are TRBV23-1 and TRBJ2-7; perhaps TRBD2 as D (5 bases). TRBV23-1 carries the ORF label, with uncertain function. The CDR3 extends over 15 amino acids. V was clipped by 7 bases and J by 0 bases, with 16 bases between them. The CDR3 nucleotides read TGCGCCAGCACGAGAACAGAGGGATACTCCTACGAGCAGTACTTC. Translating gives CASTRTEGYSYEQYF.

The rearrangement joins TRBV5-3 to TRBJ2-4; TRBD1 aligns across 7 bases. TRBV5-3 is given ORF status, its function remaining uncertain. The V segment lost 4 bases and the J segment 4 bases; nucleotides outside the gene matches: 14. The CDR3 covers 17 residues. CDR3 region: CARSASQGPGLKNIQYF. In DNA form, the CDR3 reads TGTGCCAGAAGCGCCTCACAGGGGCCCGGTCTTAAAAACATTCAGTACTTC.

The V gene is TRBV18, the J gene TRBJ2-2, with D hard to call. Trimming took off 4 bases at V and 3 bases at J, with 6 bases between the two ends. Germline V gene data show CDR1 as KGHSH and CDR2 as LQKENI. This CDR3 comprises 13 residues. DNA for the CDR3: TGTGCCAGCTCACTTCTGGACACCGGGGAGCTGTTTTTT. It translates to CASSLLDTGELFF. The full variable domain, in which reference TRBV18 and TRBJ2-2 provide the parts outside the CDR3, is NAGVMQNPRHLVRRRGQEARLRCSPMKGHSHVYWYRQLPEEGLKFMVYLQKENIIDESGMPKERFSAEFPKEGPSILRIQQVVRGDSAAYFCASSLLDTGELFFGEGSRLTVL.

This chain uses TRBV5-4 with TRBJ1-5; D is unresolved. With 0 bases removed from V and 3 bases from J, the gap between germline ends came to 10 bases. Germline CDR1 SGHNT, CDR2 YYREEE (reference sequence). This CDR3 is 15 amino acids long. Here the CDR3 DNA reads TGTGCCAGCAGCTTGGAGCCAGAATCCAATCAGCCCCAGCATTTT. Its translation is CASSLEPESNQPQHF.

The rearrangement joins TRBV19 to TRBJ1-2; 7 nucleotides line up with TRBD1. Germline loops: CDR1 LNHDA, CDR2 SQIVND (reference sequence). V shed 5 bases and J 3 bases; nucleotides not matched to a gene: 3. The CDR3 is made up of 13 amino acids. CDR3 in amino acids: CASSQGQYYGYTF. As DNA, the CDR3 is TGTGCCAGTAGTCAGGGACAGTACTATGGCTACACCTTC.

This clone was seen a handful of times. The chain carries TRBV4-3 and TRBJ1-5; 9 bases match TRBD1. This CDR3 comprises 18 residues. Germline lookup yields CDR1 LGHNA and CDR2 YSLEER. V was clipped by 1 base and J by 3 bases; unmatched bases: 10. The CDR3 loop is CASSQAPPGQGDNQPQHF. CDR3 nucleotide sequence: TGCGCCAGCAGCCAAGCTCCACCGGGACAGGGCGACAATCAGCCCCAGCATTTT.

This clone showed up just a few times. The chain couples TRBV4-3 to TRBJ1-1, with 8 positions matching TRBD1. CDR1 is LGHNA and CDR2 is YSLEER in the germline V gene. The CDR3 is made up of 15 amino acids. Trimming took 2 bases from V and 6 from J; bases not matched to a gene: 8. The CDR3 protein is CASSQRNQGASEAFF. The CDR3 region has the DNA TGCGCCAGCAGCCAAAGAAACCAGGGGGCTTCTGAAGCTTTCTTT.

Only one count was recorded for this clone. The DNA of the CDR3 is TGCGCCAGCAGCCATGAACGTCTCCGGGGTGAAAAACTGTTTTTT. It encodes CASSHERLRGEKLFF. The V and J genes are TRBV4-1 and TRBJ1-4; no reliable D call. Trimming took off 3 bases at V and 7 bases at J, with 15 bases between the two ends. Per the germline V gene, CDR1 is MGHRA and CDR2 is YSYEKL. The CDR3 runs 15 residues.

J is TRBJ1-2 and V is TRBV18; 10 nucleotides line up with TRBD1. V shed 0 bases and J 2 bases; nucleotides not matched to a gene: 6. The CDR3 is 17 amino acids. Germline CDR1 is KGHSH and CDR2 is LQKENI. CDR3 nucleotide sequence: TGTGCCAGCTCACCACCCGGGACAGGGGTGTTAAACTATGGCTACACCTTC. Protein sequence: CASSPPGTGVLNYGYTF.

A few counts support this clone. The rearrangement joins TRBV6-5 to TRBJ1-6; 7 nucleotides agree with TRBD1. The J segment lost 8 bases and the V segment lost 0 bases, leaving 4 bases of the junction unmatched. CDR3 length equals 15 residues. The germline V gene encodes CDR1 MNHEY and CDR2 SVGAGI. The CDR3 is CASSYSRQGDSPLHF. CDR3 DNA: TGTGCCAGCAGTTACTCAAGGCAGGGGGATTCACCCCTCCACTTT.

V gene TRBV6-6 combines with J gene TRBJ2-1; unclear D gene. CDR1 and CDR2 (germline): MNHNY, SVGAGI (reference sequence). Between the trimmed V and J ends, which lost 6 bases and 6 bases, there was a span of 9 bases. There are 12 residues in the CDR3. The CDR3 loop reads CASSPLLNEQFF. CDR3 DNA: TGTGCCAGCAGCCCGCTCCTCAATGAGCAGTTCTTC.

The CDR3 sequence: CAINREGGELFF. DNA of the CDR3: TGTGCCATTAACAGGGAGGGCGGGGAGCTGTTTTTT. J is TRBJ2-2 and V is TRBV10-3; D is possibly TRBD2 (7 bases). V lost 9 bases and J 7 bases, leaving 12 bases between the germline ends. The CDR3 spans 12 residues. The germline gives CDR1 ENHRY, CDR2 SYGVKD.

This clone was counted once. The V call is TRBV19, the J call TRBJ1-1; 8 bases are a match to TRBD1. The germline V gene has CDR1 LNHDA and CDR2 SQIVND (reference sequence). CDR3 length: 14 residues. Losses at the gene ends were 5 bases for V and 7 bases for J; bases not matched to a gene: 9. CDR3 bases: TGTGCCAGTAGTTTCACAGGGGGTCCTGATGAAGCTTTCTTT. Protein sequence: CASSFTGGPDEAFF.

V usage is TRBV7-3 and J usage is TRBJ2-1; D remains ambiguous. This CDR3 is built from 13 residues. Germline V gene lookup returns CDR1 SGHTA and CDR2 FQGTGA. The germline V and J ends were trimmed by 3 bases and 5 bases, with 8 bases remaining between them. CDR3 loop: CASSFTINNEQFF. The CDR3 DNA reads TGTGCCAGCAGCTTTACTATCAACAATGAGCAGTTCTTC. The entire variable domain, with the rest obtained from reference TRBV7-3 and TRBJ2-1, is as follows: GAGVSQTPSNKVTEKGKYVELRCDPISGHTALYWYRQSLGQGPEFLIYFQGTGAADDSGLPNDRFFAVRPEGSVSTLKIQRTERGDSAVYLCASSFTINNEQFFGPGTRLTVL.

This sequence joins TRBV19 and TRBJ1-2, with a possible D match to TRBD1 (5 bases). This CDR3 spans 13 amino acids. Germline lookup yields CDR1 LNHDA and CDR2 SQIVND (reference sequence). V was shortened by 4 bases and J by 4 bases, with 10 bases between the two germline ends. This CDR3 reads CASSSGHLYGYTF. In DNA form, the CDR3 reads TGTGCCAGTAGTAGCGGACACCTCTATGGCTACACCTTC.

The gene calls are TRBV5-1 and TRBJ1-1, with D maybe TRBD1 (6 bases). V was trimmed by 4 bases and J by 4 bases, leaving 20 bases between them. Looked up from germline, CDR1 is SGHRS and CDR2 is YFSETQ. The length of the CDR3 is 16 residues. The CDR3 DNA sequence: TGCGCCAGCAGCCGCGTAGTTGAGGGAGGGGGCACTGAAGCTTTCTTT. It specifies CASSRVVEGGGTEAFF.

In this sample, this clone turned up once. This chain uses TRBV7-9 with TRBJ1-4; D is unclear. Trimming cost V 1 base and J 0 bases, with 9 bases left between them. Looked up from germline, CDR1 is SEHNR and CDR2 is FQNEAQ (reference sequence). The CDR3 has 16 residues. CDR3 residues: CASSLGTGATNEKLFF. CDR3 nucleotide sequence: TGTGCCAGCAGCTTAGGGACTGGGGCAACTAATGAAAAACTGTTTTTT.

This chain uses TRBV28 with TRBJ1-2, with D possibly TRBD1 on 6 matching bases. The CDR3 spans 14 residues. Trimming removed 1 base at V and 8 bases at J, with 14 bases between. The germline V gene has CDR1 MDHEN and CDR2 SYDVKM. The CDR3 loop is CASSLSGSGAGYTF. CDR3 bases: TGTGCCAGCAGTTTATCTGGTTCGGGGGCGGGCTACACCTTC.

V gene TRBV10-3 combines with J gene TRBJ2-7; weak D call: TRBD1 (6 bases). The CDR3 extends over 14 amino acids. Trimming took off 4 bases at V and 3 bases at J, with 13 bases between the two ends. Germline CDR1 reads ENHRY; CDR2 reads SYGVKD. The CDR3 region is CAISGVQGSYEQYF. The CDR3 nucleotides are TGTGCCATCAGTGGGGTACAGGGTAGCTACGAGCAGTACTTC.

This CDR3 reads CASSPPRAANTEAFF. CDR3 sequence (DNA): TGTGCCAGCTCACCACCGAGGGCAGCAAACACTGAAGCTTTCTTT. The chain couples TRBV18 to TRBJ1-1; D gene ambiguous. The CDR3 length is 15 residues. Looked up from germline, CDR1 is KGHSH and CDR2 is LQKENI. The ends were cut back, 0 bases at V and 2 bases at J, with 10 bases in the middle.